This record covers a single T cell receptor beta chain. The target antigen is unknown. This sample stems from a study of identifying expanded T cells in peripheral blood. Study-wide results and caveats: Across healthy donors, higher total template counts meant significantly greater approximately two-week count variance. Around 1.2 clones differed between technical replicates, versus approximately 16 and 19 over time.

No infections or other immune events were documented during collection. Produced via immunoSEQ multiplex PCR; TCRdb's table is partial and in-frame only. The sample shows approximately 100,000 clones, around 88% of them seen only once. CDR1 and CDR2 from the germline V gene are PRHDT and FYEKMQ (reference sequence). The CDR3 has 14 residues. Trimming took off 0 bases at V and 2 bases at J, with 8 bases between the two ends. Sequenced sample: blood. This TCR came from a person aged 18 to 69 in good health. J is TRBJ2-7 and V is TRBV13; D remains ambiguous. The CDR3 DNA follows: TGTGCCAGCAGCTTAGGGGCCAGACCCTACGAGCAGTACTTC. Its protein product is CASSLGARPYEQYF.